A single sample is the source of the 10 T cell receptor beta chains below, sequenced in a study of cytomegalovirus exposure and HLA in healthy donors (dated by TCRdb to between 2016 and 2019). Libraries came from the immunoSEQ multiplex PCR assay. TCRdb provides this immuneACCESS table in a form limited to in-frame rearrangements. Some clones are lacking; in checked studies, under half of them reflect an unresolved V gene, and why the rest are absent is not known. Across this sample there are approximately 230,000 clones, with roughly 87% seen only once. The top ten constitute about 12% of the sample. Sequenced input: PBMCs. Receptors were obtained from a man between 18 and 35 years old in good health and CMV-seropositive.

The chain is built from TRBV5-4 and TRBJ1-2; 7 bases align to TRBD1. The ends lost 0 bases at V and 6 bases at J; junction bases unmatched: 5. The CDR3 length is 14 residues. CDR1 and CDR2 (germline): SGHNT, YYREEE (reference sequence). The CDR3 DNA reads as TGTGCCAGCAGCTTGGCGGGGACAGTCCATGGCTACACCTTC. It codes for CASSLAGTVHGYTF.

V is TRBV6-5 and J is TRBJ2-3; either TRBD1 or TRBD2 may fit D (5 bases each). V lost 3 bases and J 7 bases, leaving 17 bases between the germline ends. CDR1 is MNHEY and CDR2 is SVGAGI in the germline V gene. This CDR3 has 15 amino acids. CDR3 residues: CASSYLTGTEHTQYF. The DNA for the CDR3 is TGTGCCAGCAGTTATCTGACGGGGACCGAGCATACGCAGTATTTT.

The chain carries TRBV30 and TRBJ1-2; D may be TRBD1 (6 bases). CDR3 length: 17 residues. From germline, CDR1 is GTSNPN and CDR2 SVGIG (reference sequence). Trimming removed 2 bases from V and 0 bases from J, with 19 bases in between. CDR3 sequence (DNA): TGTGCCTGGAGTAACCCACGTGGGACACTTGCTAACTATGGCTACACCTTC. Its protein is CAWSNPRGTLANYGYTF.

The genes are TRBV28 and TRBJ1-4; 10 bases agree with TRBD1. This CDR3 comprises 17 residues. The V and J ends lost 6 bases and 3 bases, in that order; junction bases with no gene match: 10. The germline V gene encodes CDR1 MDHEN and CDR2 SYDVKM. The CDR3 region has the DNA TGTGCCAGCAGCCTCCGGACAGGGGGGTACTCTAATGAAAAACTGTTTTTT. It codes for CASSLRTGGYSNEKLFF.

V and J are TRBV19 and TRBJ2-7, with 7 bases fitting TRBD2. CDR3 length: 14 residues. Trimming at V came to 5 bases and at J to 2 bases, leaving 6 bases not matched to a gene. The germline CDR1 and CDR2 sequences are LNHDA and SQIVND (reference sequence). Written as DNA, the CDR3 is TGTGCCAGTAGTCCTAGCGGAGGAGCCTACGAGCAGTACTTC. Translation: CASSPSGGAYEQYF.

To note about this clone: Other nucleotide sequences in the sample specify the same CDR3. V is TRBV7-8 and J is TRBJ2-7; tentatively, D is TRBD2 (5 bases). The CDR3 spans 13 residues. V shed 5 bases and J shed 1 base, with 9 bases lying between them. From germline, CDR1 is SGHVS and CDR2 FQNEAQ. This chain's CDR3 is CASSRRGSYEQYF. CDR3 bases: TGTGCCAGCAGCCGCCGGGGATCCTACGAGCAGTACTTC.

This clone was counted once. The V call is TRBV14, the J call TRBJ2-1; D gene uncertain. V was cut by 1 base and J by 7 bases, with 8 bases left in between. The CDR3 has 13 residues. Germline CDR1 SGHDN, CDR2 FVKESK. The CDR3 region has the DNA TGTGCCAGCAGCCAAGGTTTGGGGAATGAGCAGTTCTTC. Residues: CASSQGLGNEQFF.

The chain has TRBV5-6 and TRBJ2-3; 10 bases line up with TRBD2. CDR3 length: 17 residues. J gave up 2 bases and V 0 bases, and 6 bases lay outside the gene matches. Germline assignment: CDR1 SGHDT and CDR2 YYEEEE. The CDR3 spells CASSLASSGSNTDTQYF. The CDR3 nucleotides are TGTGCCAGCAGCTTGGCCTCTAGCGGGAGTAACACAGATACGCAGTATTTT.

The genes are TRBV27 and TRBJ2-3; D possibly corresponds to TRBD1 (5 bases). In germline, CDR1 is MNHEY, CDR2 SMNVEV (reference sequence). The CDR3 spans 16 residues. Trimming pared 2 bases from V and 3 bases from J, leaving 15 bases between. The CDR3 DNA follows: TGTGCCAGCAGTTTACGGCCCAGGGTTGGGACAGATACGCAGTATTTT. Translating gives CASSLRPRVGTDTQYF.

This chain links TRBV12-5 with TRBJ2-1; possibly TRBD1 for D (6 bases). Trimming took off 4 bases at V and 5 bases at J, with 12 bases between the two ends. This CDR3 is 14 amino acids long. CDR1 LGHNT and CDR2 FRNRAP come from the germline V gene. The CDR3 here is CASGSLGAHNEQFF. CDR3 sequence (DNA): TGTGCTAGTGGTTCCCTGGGGGCGCACAATGAGCAGTTCTTC.